What follows are 29 T cell receptor beta chains derived from one specimen sequenced in a study of T-cell memory formation after mild COVID-19. TCRdb processed the 5' RACE reads anew with MiXCR; each CDR3 protein has one entry. The sample contains under 450,000 distinct CDR3 sequences, around 22% of which appear only once. The sequenced sample consisted of PBMCs or a T cell subset sorted from them (not recorded which). The receptors derive from an adult woman who had mild COVID-19 (a few samples of this study predate the infection). Cell type and time point are not known.

In its sample, this clonotype was seen a few times. The gene calls are TRBV20-1 and TRBJ1-1, with D possibly matching TRBD1 (5 bases). Germline V gene data show CDR1 as DFQATT and CDR2 as SNEGSKA (reference sequence). V lost 6 bases and J lost 7, with 12 bases in between. The CDR3 spans 11 residues. The CDR3 nucleotides are TGCAGTGCCCAGGGAACCAGTGAAGCTTTCTTT. It yields the protein CSAQGTSEAFF.

In this sample, this clonotype turned up once. The gene calls are TRBV24-1 and TRBJ1-2, with no clear D. From germline, CDR1 is KGHDR and CDR2 SFDVKD. V was cut by 1 base and J by 6 bases, with 8 bases left in between. The CDR3 runs to 13 residues. The CDR3, as DNA: TGTGCCACCAGTGATTTCGTGGGGAATGGCTACACCTTC. Its translation: CATSDFVGNGYTF.

The V call is TRBV12-3 or TRBV12-4, the J call TRBJ1-6, with D unclear. The CDR3 spans 15 residues. V was clipped by 5 bases and J by 3 bases, with 11 bases between them. The CDR3 reads CASSPGLGYNSPLHF. The CDR3 nucleotides read TGTGCCAGCAGTCCAGGATTGGGCTATAATTCACCCCTCCACTTT.

This chain joins TRBV25-1 and TRBJ2-2; no reliable D call. The germline CDR1 and CDR2 sequences are MGHDK and SYGVNS. CDR3 length: 14 residues. V lost 5 bases and J 4 bases, leaving 11 bases between the germline ends. In DNA, the CDR3 is TGTGCCAGCAGTCCCGCCGCAGGCACCGGGGAGCTGTTTTTT. Its protein product is CASSPAAGTGELFF. The variable domain in full, completed from reference TRBV25-1 and TRBJ2-2, reads EADIYQTPRYLVIGTGKKITLECSQTMGHDKMYWYQQDPGMELHLIHYSYGVNSTEKGDLSSESTVSRIRTEHFPLTLESARPSHTSQYLCASSPAAGTGELFFGEGSRLTVL.

The chain employs TRBV7-9 and TRBJ1-5; 7 nucleotides match TRBD1. The length of the CDR3 is 17 residues. Germline V gives CDR1 SEHNR, CDR2 FQNEAQ (reference sequence). Trimming took 2 bases from V and 9 from J; bases not matched to a gene: 16. The CDR3 reads CASSLKQGTTMSGPQHF. Here the CDR3 DNA reads TGTGCCAGCAGCTTAAAACAGGGGACGACCATGTCTGGGCCCCAGCATTTT. Together with reference TRBV7-9 and TRBJ1-5, the CDR3 gives the full variable domain: DTGVSQNPRHKITKRGQNVTFRCDPISEHNRLYWYRQTLGQGPEFLTYFQNEAQLEKSRLLSDRFSAERPKGSFSTLEIQRTEQGDSAMYLCASSLKQGTTMSGPQHFGDGTRLSIL.

This chain uses TRBV6-1 with TRBJ2-5, with TRBD2 as a possible D gene (6 bases). The V gene lost 5 bases and the J gene lost 2 bases, with 15 bases spanning the gap. This CDR3 spans 15 amino acids. Germline V gene lookup returns CDR1 MNHNS and CDR2 SASEGT. DNA of the CDR3: TGTGCCAGCAGTCCCGTGGTAAGCGGGCAAGAGACCCAGTACTTC. It translates to CASSPVVSGQETQYF.

V and J are TRBV20-1 and TRBJ1-1; the D is unclear. The CDR3 is made up of 11 amino acids. CDR1 is DFQATT and CDR2 is SNEGSKA in the germline V gene (reference sequence). V dropped 4 bases and J dropped 8 bases, with 11 bases sitting between them. CDR3 DNA sequence: TGCAGTGCTATCCCGAGCCTGGAAGCTTTCTTT. Translation gives CSAIPSLEAFF.

The J gene is TRBJ1-3, the V gene TRBV7-6, with D possibly matching TRBD1 (6 bases). The CDR3 spans 18 residues. V lost 1 base and J 3 bases, leaving 19 bases between the germline ends. CDR1 and CDR2 (germline): SGHVS, FNYEAQ. This CDR3 reads CASSLGGARGIIGNTIYF. CDR3 DNA sequence: TGTGCCAGCAGCTTAGGGGGGGCGCGAGGTATCATTGGAAACACCATATATTTT.

This chain joins TRBV18 and TRBJ1-3, with 7 bases matching TRBD1. Unmatched junction bases numbered 7, after V lost 8 bases and J lost 6 bases. CDR3 size: 13 residues. CDR1 is KGHSH, CDR2 LQKENI, per germline. The CDR3 DNA reads as TGTGCCAGCCGACAGGGATTGGAAAACACCATATATTTT. As protein: CASRQGLENTIYF.

This clonotype was found a few times. V usage is TRBV5-1 and J usage is TRBJ2-3, with TRBD1 identical over 7 bases. The V segment lost 4 bases and the J segment 1 base; nucleotides outside the gene matches: 3. Germline assignment: CDR1 SGHRS and CDR2 YFSETQ. The CDR3 totals 14 residues. CDR3: CASSDGQGTDTQYF. The CDR3 nucleotides are TGCGCCAGCAGCGATGGACAGGGCACAGATACGCAGTATTTT.

V and J are TRBV5-1 and TRBJ2-7, with D possibly being TRBD2 (5 bases). V was clipped by 3 bases and J by 2 bases, with 18 bases between them. This CDR3 spans 16 amino acids. Germline CDR1 reads SGHRS; CDR2 reads YFSETQ. CDR3 region: CASSSGLGGSTYEQYF. CDR3 bases: TGCGCCAGCAGCTCCGGACTCGGCGGGTCAACCTACGAGCAGTACTTC.

The chain is built from TRBV5-6 and TRBJ1-1, with TRBD1 matching over 7 bases. The CDR3 runs to 19 residues. Germline V gene data show CDR1 as SGHDT and CDR2 as YYEEEE. The J segment lost 0 bases and the V segment lost 0 bases, leaving 14 bases of the junction unmatched. The CDR3 sequence: CASSLDAWDRAAMNTEAFF. The CDR3 region has the DNA TGTGCCAGCAGCTTGGACGCTTGGGACAGAGCCGCGATGAACACTGAAGCTTTCTTT.

This clonotype has more than one count but fewer than ten. The rearrangement uses TRBV12-3 or TRBV12-4 and TRBJ2-2; D is tentatively TRBD1 or TRBD2 (5 bases each). V lost 3 bases, J lost 7 bases, and 12 bases lay in between. This CDR3 has 14 residues. CDR3: CASSFKGAGGELFF. The CDR3 DNA reads as TGTGCCAGCAGTTTTAAAGGGGCGGGCGGGGAGCTGTTTTTT.

This clonotype appeared a few times. The V gene is TRBV5-1, the J gene TRBJ2-3; D is unresolved. Germline CDR1 reads SGHRS; CDR2 reads YFSETQ. The CDR3 runs to 15 residues. V was trimmed by 6 bases and J by 5 bases, leaving 19 bases between them. The CDR3 region has the DNA TGCGCCAGCACCCAAGAGGTAGGGTCCGGAGATACGCAGTATTTT. It yields the protein CASTQEVGSGDTQYF.

This clonotype was seen only a few times. The chain recombines TRBV24-1 with TRBJ1-5, with 8 bases identical to TRBD1. The CDR3 is 15 residues long. Germline-derived CDR1 and CDR2 are KGHDR and SFDVKD. V shed 4 bases and J 7 bases; nucleotides not matched to a gene: 8. CDR3 DNA sequence: TGTGCCACCAGTGAACACGGGACAGGTAAACAGCCCCAGCATTTT. Encoded protein: CATSEHGTGKQPQHF.

The CDR3 sequence is CSARRAGGDYGYTF. CDR3 DNA sequence: TGCAGTGCTCGCCGGGCAGGGGGAGACTATGGCTACACCTTC. J is TRBJ1-2 and V is TRBV20-1; 7 nucleotides line up with TRBD1. CDR1 is DFQATT and CDR2 is SNEGSKA in the germline V gene (reference sequence). CDR3 length: 14 residues. Germline trimming cut 5 bases from V and 3 bases from J; bases unmatched to any gene: 9.

V gene TRBV7-8 combines with J gene TRBJ2-7; tentative D call: TRBD1 (6 bases). CDR1 SGHVS and CDR2 FQNEAQ come from the germline V gene. Trimming removed 7 bases from V and 4 bases from J, with 23 bases in between. The CDR3 spans 16 residues. The DNA of the CDR3 is TGTGCCAGCACCACCATAGGACAGCCCGCTGGGTACGAGCAGTACTTC. This sequence encodes CASTTIGQPAGYEQYF.

This clonotype was seen a few times. The rearrangement uses TRBV18 and TRBJ2-7, with D unresolved. This CDR3 is built from 14 residues. CDR1 KGHSH and CDR2 LQKENI come from the germline V gene. Trimming cost V 2 bases and J 0 bases, with 8 bases left between them. The CDR3 loop reads CASSPGYNSYEQYF. DNA of the CDR3: TGTGCCAGCTCACCAGGGTACAACTCCTACGAGCAGTACTTC.

This sequence joins TRBV7-6 and TRBJ1-1; a possible D gene is TRBD1 (6 bases). The CDR3 runs 15 residues. CDR1 is SGHVS and CDR2 is FNYEAQ in the germline V gene. Trimming removed 1 base at V and 0 bases at J, with 9 bases between. The CDR3 bases are TGTGCCAGCAGCTTAGGACAGGCTATGAACACTGAAGCTTTCTTT. Protein: CASSLGQAMNTEAFF.

The table lists this clonotype with a few counts. The chain employs TRBV27 and TRBJ2-5, with D possibly matching TRBD1 (6 bases). With 7 bases removed from V and 7 bases from J, the gap between germline ends came to 16 bases. Germline V lookup: CDR1 MNHEY, CDR2 SMNVEV (reference sequence). The CDR3 is made up of 13 amino acids. In DNA form, the CDR3 reads TGTGCCAGCACCGACGTAGGGGGTTTGACCCAGTACTTC. It yields the protein CASTDVGGLTQYF.

This clonotype has more than one count but fewer than ten. The V and J genes are TRBV7-9 and TRBJ2-1, with 11 bases aligning to TRBD2. V was clipped by 1 base and J by 7 bases; unmatched bases: 3. This CDR3 has 15 residues. Germline CDR1 is SEHNR and CDR2 is FQNEAQ (reference sequence). The DNA for the CDR3 is TGTGCCAGCAGCTTAGTTAGCGGGAGGGATAATGAGCAGTTCTTC. It translates to CASSLVSGRDNEQFF.

In DNA, the CDR3 is TGCAGTGCTAAAGGACTAGCGGGGGCTCTCACCGGGGAGCTGTTTTTT. It encodes CSAKGLAGALTGELFF. This chain connects TRBV20-1 to TRBJ2-2; the match to TRBD2 covers 13 bases. CDR1 and CDR2 (germline): DFQATT, SNEGSKA (reference sequence). The CDR3 extends over 16 amino acids. With 4 bases clipped from V and 4 bases from J, the junction kept 6 bases outside the gene matches.

The V call is TRBV12-3 or TRBV12-4, the J call TRBJ1-2; D is ambiguous. Trimming took off 3 bases at V and 2 bases at J, with 7 bases between the two ends. This CDR3 region has 13 residues. The CDR3 coding sequence is TGTGCCAGCAGTTTTCAGATAAACTATGGCTACACCTTC. Translated: CASSFQINYGYTF.

The genes are TRBV12-3 or TRBV12-4 and TRBJ1-5, with 10 bases fitting TRBD1. The CDR3 totals 15 residues. J was trimmed by 5 bases and V by 6 bases; bases with no gene match: 7. In DNA form, the CDR3 reads TGTGCCAGCAGCTTGGGACAGGGGCTATATCAGCCCCAGCATTTT. It translates to CASSLGQGLYQPQHF.

The V and J genes are TRBV7-2 and TRBJ1-5; D is ambiguous. The CDR3 is made up of 14 amino acids. The V end lost 5 bases, the J end lost 7 bases, and 15 bases lay between the germline ends. Per germline, CDR1 SGHTA and CDR2 FQGNSA. The CDR3 region has the DNA TGTGCCAGCAGCCCCCAAGGCCTGGGGCAGCCCCAGCATTTT. Translating gives CASSPQGLGQPQHF. Full variable domain (outside the CDR3, taken from reference TRBV7-2 and TRBJ1-5): GAGVSQSPSNKVTEKGKDVELRCDPISGHTALYWYRQSLGQGLEFLIYFQGNSAPDKSGLPSDRFSAERTGGSVSTLTIQRTQQEDSAVYLCASSPQGLGQPQHFGDGTRLSIL.

The rearrangement links TRBV7-2 to TRBJ2-3; D is perhaps TRBD1 (6 bases). CDR3 size: 18 residues. CDR1 is SGHTA, CDR2 FQGNSA, per germline. The V end lost 1 base, the J end lost 4 bases, and 21 bases lay between the germline ends. The CDR3 DNA reads as TGTGCCAGCAGCTTAGTAACCTCCGGCAGGGGCGTATCAGATACGCAGTATTTT. It codes for CASSLVTSGRGVSDTQYF.

This clonotype was found many times. J is TRBJ2-7 and V is TRBV12-3 or TRBV12-4; D is possibly TRBD1 (5 bases). Trimming stripped 3 bases from V and 0 bases from J, with 12 bases between. This CDR3 contains 15 residues. The CDR3 DNA follows: TGTGCCAGCAGTTTTAAGGGGCTGAGCTCCTACGAGCAGTACTTC. Translating it yields CASSFKGLSSYEQYF.

This clonotype appeared many times. This chain uses TRBV5-1 with TRBJ2-7, with a tentative D call TRBD1 (5 bases). Germline loops: CDR1 SGHRS, CDR2 YFSETQ. CDR3 length: 12 amino acids. V was trimmed by 2 bases and J by 3 bases, leaving 6 bases between them. The CDR3 spells CASSFQGYEQYF. CDR3 in DNA: TGCGCCAGCAGCTTCCAGGGCTACGAGCAGTACTTC.

In its sample, this clonotype was seen a few times. The chain couples TRBV7-8 to TRBJ2-1, with 12 bases that match TRBD2. This CDR3 is 16 amino acids long. J was trimmed by 6 bases and V by 0 bases; bases with no gene match: 3. Looked up from germline, CDR1 is SGHVS and CDR2 is FQNEAQ. The CDR3 loop reads CASSLAGLAGTNEQFF. The CDR3 region has the DNA TGTGCCAGCAGCTTAGCGGGACTAGCGGGTACCAATGAGCAGTTCTTC.